These T cell receptor beta chains were read from a single sample in a study of shared clonotypes between healthy human individuals. Using immunoSEQ multiplex PCR, the repertoire was profiled, and TCRdb retains in-frame clones only, with some absent. Of 110,000 or so clones in the sample, around 66% were seen once. The sample comprised memory CD8+ T cells sorted from blood. The receptors originated from a woman in her twenties or thirties in good health. Each CDR3 is given with its conserved first and last residue. A row's size may be missing; if present it is once, few, many or a size class.

clone size	V gene	J gene	CDR3 protein
-	TRBV11-2	TRBJ1-2	CASSLYDRTFHGYTF
-	TRBV5-6	TRBJ1-1	CASSSYPQGRTEAFF
once	TRBV11-3	TRBJ2-3	CASSLGIDRSGPDTQYF
few	TRBV4-1	TRBJ1-1	CASSQAEFTEAFF
-	TRBV6-5	TRBJ1-1	CASSSAGHLNTEAFF
-	TRBV11-1	TRBJ1-3	CASSNHRGTGNTIYF
-	TRBV6-1	TRBJ1-4	CASSDGNEKLFF
-	TRBV27	TRBJ2-1	CASSPAGTSGIREFF
-	TRBV5-6	TRBJ2-7	CASSSGTEEPSEQYF
few	TRBV28	TRBJ2-1	CASSLHGLGTTSGLHNEQFF
medium-sized	TRBV30	TRBJ2-1	CAWSVYPGDNEQFF
few	TRBV5-1	TRBJ2-1	CASSLDGGVVEQFF
-	TRBV27	TRBJ1-1	CASSLAQGAVTEAFF
-	TRBV29-1	TRBJ2-6	CSVAKSGANVLTF
-	TRBV5-4	TRBJ2-2	CASSSGPPGQGNTGELFF
-	TRBV27	TRBJ2-7	CASSSGQGIHEQYF
many	TRBV13	TRBJ2-1	CASSFFGGSPYNEQFF
-	TRBV5-4	TRBJ1-2	CASSPTGYGYTF
-	TRBV21-1	TRBJ2-7	CASSNRLAGGRSHEQYF
-	TRBV13	TRBJ2-1	CASSPRTNLYNEQFF
few	TRBV11-2	TRBJ2-7	CASSLVGAAYYEQYF
many	TRBV28	TRBJ1-1	CASSPNLAYTEAFF
-	TRBV5-1	TRBJ2-1	CASSPTTSGRLNEQFF
-	TRBV11-2	TRBJ1-4	CASSLTEKLFF
-	TRBV25-1	TRBJ2-3	CASSEREIEVTDTQYF
-	TRBV5-6	TRBJ2-2	CASSPTDRATGELFF
-	TRBV5-1	TRBJ2-7	CASRQVGRWEQYF
-	TRBV11-2	-	CASRLGHEQYF
-	TRBV6-4	TRBJ2-7	CASSEDGASSYEQYF
-	TRBV6-4	TRBJ2-3	CASSDSKGGGTDTQYF
-	TRBV2	TRBJ2-7	CASTRLVTQREQYF
-	TRBV11-2	TRBJ1-1	CASSPKGPRGTNTEAFF
many	TRBV7-9	TRBJ2-7	CASSLVMSDYEQYF